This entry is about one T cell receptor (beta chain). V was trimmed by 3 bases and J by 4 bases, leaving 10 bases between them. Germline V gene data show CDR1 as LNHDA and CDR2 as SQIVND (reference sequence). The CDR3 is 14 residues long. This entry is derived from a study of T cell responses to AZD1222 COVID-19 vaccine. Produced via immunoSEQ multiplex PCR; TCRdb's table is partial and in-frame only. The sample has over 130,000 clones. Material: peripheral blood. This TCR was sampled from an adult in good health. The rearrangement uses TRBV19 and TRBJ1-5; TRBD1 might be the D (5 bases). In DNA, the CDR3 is TGTGCCAGTAGTATTGAGACAGTAAATCAGCCCCAGCATTTT. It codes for CASSIETVNQPQHF. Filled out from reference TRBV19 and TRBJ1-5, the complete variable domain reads DGGITQSPKYLFRKEGQNVTLSCEQNLNHDAMYWYRQDPGQGLRLIYYSQIVNDFQKGDIAEGYSVSREKKESFPLTVTSAQKNPTAFYLCASSIETVNQPQHFGDGTRLSIL.